Shown below are 7 T cell receptor beta chains from a single sample sequenced in a study of control samples from healthy donors and cancer patients. Data came from immunoSEQ multiplex PCR; TCRdb stores just in-frame clones and leaves some out. In the table there are roughly 170,000 clones, around 93% of which are singletons. Sequenced sample: blood. The receptor set was obtained from a woman aged 60-70 years in good health.

This chain links TRBV6-5 with TRBJ1-4, with D unresolved. The germline gives CDR1 MNHEY, CDR2 SVGAGI. CDR3 length: 15 residues. V gave up 8 bases and J gave up 1 base, with 14 bases separating them. DNA for the CDR3: TGTGCCAGCGCTATTATGTGGGGAACTAATGAAAAACTGTTTTTT. This gives the protein CASAIMWGTNEKLFF.

This rearrangement joins TRBV11-2 to TRBJ2-7; either TRBD1 or TRBD2 may fit D (6 bases each). CDR1 SGHAT and CDR2 FQNNGV come from the germline V gene. V lost 2 bases to trimming and J lost 5 bases, with 16 bases between them. The CDR3 is 15 amino acids. The CDR3 sequence: CASSLNRGLGNEQYF. CDR3 nucleotide sequence: TGTGCCAGCAGCTTAAACCGGGGGCTGGGGAACGAGCAGTACTTC.

V usage is TRBV4-3 and J usage is TRBJ2-2, with D perhaps TRBD2 (6 bases). V gave up 4 bases and J gave up 3 bases, with 12 bases separating them. This CDR3 is built from 15 residues. Germline assignment: CDR1 LGHNA and CDR2 YSLEER. This CDR3 is CASSPQWGDTGELFF. Here the CDR3 DNA reads TGCGCCAGCAGCCCCCAGTGGGGGGACACCGGGGAGCTGTTTTTT.

The CDR3 sequence is CASSFRGTGNTEAFF. CDR3 DNA sequence: TGTGCCAGTAGTTTTCGGGGGACAGGGAACACTGAAGCTTTCTTT. The J gene is TRBJ1-1, the V gene TRBV19, with 8 bases identical to TRBD1. The trim removed 5 bases at V and 1 base at J, leaving 6 bases unmatched. The CDR3 loop spans 15 amino acids. Germline V gene sequence: CDR1 LNHDA, CDR2 SQIVND (reference sequence).

The V call is TRBV28, the J call TRBJ2-5; D assignment may be TRBD1 or TRBD2 (6 bases each). Trimming stripped 6 bases from V and 5 bases from J, with 22 bases between. Germline loops: CDR1 MDHEN, CDR2 SYDVKM. CDR3 size: 16 residues. This CDR3 reads CASSSNRGTNGETQYF. CDR3 nucleotides: TGTGCCAGCAGCTCAAATCGCGGGACAAACGGGGAGACCCAGTACTTC.

This sequence joins TRBV6-5 and TRBJ2-7, with a possible D match to TRBD2 (6 bases). CDR1 is MNHEY, CDR2 SVGAGI, per germline. The V and J ends lost 2 bases and 3 bases respectively, with 11 bases between them. The CDR3 totals 14 residues. The CDR3 region is CASSYDAGRYEQYF. CDR3 DNA: TGTGCCAGCAGTTACGACGCGGGGCGCTACGAGCAGTACTTC.

This clone was counted a few times. The chain joins TRBV5-1 to TRBJ1-4, with TRBD1 as a possible D gene (5 bases). The germline V gene has CDR1 SGHRS and CDR2 YFSETQ. This CDR3 is 15 amino acids long. V lost 0 bases, J lost 4 bases, and 10 bases lay in between. The CDR3 region is CASSLEGRGNEKLFF. The CDR3 coding sequence is TGCGCCAGCAGCTTGGAGGGGCGCGGTAATGAAAAACTGTTTTTT.